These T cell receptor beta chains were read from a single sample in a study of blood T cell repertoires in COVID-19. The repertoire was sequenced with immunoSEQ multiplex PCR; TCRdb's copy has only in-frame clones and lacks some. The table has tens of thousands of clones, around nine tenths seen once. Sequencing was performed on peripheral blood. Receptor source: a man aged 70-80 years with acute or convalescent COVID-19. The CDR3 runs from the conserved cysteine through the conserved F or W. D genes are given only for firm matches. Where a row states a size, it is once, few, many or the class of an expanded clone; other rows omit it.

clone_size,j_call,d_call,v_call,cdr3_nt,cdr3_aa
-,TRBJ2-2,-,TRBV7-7,TGTGCTAGCAGCTTAGGAGAGGGCGGTCGAACCGGGGAGCTGTTTTTT,CASSLGEGGRTGELFF
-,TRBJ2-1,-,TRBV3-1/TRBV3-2,TGTGCCAGCAGCCGCCAGGAATCTCCCAGGGAGCAGTTCTTC,CASSRQESPREQFF
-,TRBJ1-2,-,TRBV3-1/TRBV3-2,TGTGCCAGCAGTCTCCAACAGGGATATGGCTACACCTTC,CASSLQQGYGYTF
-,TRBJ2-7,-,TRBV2,TGTGCCAGCAGTGAAGCGGCCCCCTACGAGCAGTACTTC,CASSEAAPYEQYF
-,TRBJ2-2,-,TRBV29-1,TGCAGCGTTCGATCGTGGGGGCTGAACACCGGGGAGCTGTTTTTT,CSVRSWGLNTGELFF
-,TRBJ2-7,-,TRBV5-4,TGTGCCAGCAGCCGGGAATACGAGCAGTACTTC,CASSREYEQYF
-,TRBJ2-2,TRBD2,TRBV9,TGTGCCAGCAGCGTAGTCGGCGGGAGGGCCGGGGAGCTGTTTTTT,CASSVVGGRAGELFF
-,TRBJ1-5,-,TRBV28,TGTGCCAGCAGTTTATACCCGGGGGATCCCAAGCAGCCCCAGCATTTT,CASSLYPGDPKQPQHF
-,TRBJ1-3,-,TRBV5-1,TGCGCCAGCAGCTCCCTGAGAGGGGGAAGCTCTGGAAACACCATATATTTT,CASSSLRGGSSGNTIYF
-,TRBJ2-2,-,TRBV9,TGTGCCAGCACCCGAGGTAGGGTGAGAGGAGAGGGCACCGGGGAGCTGTTTTTT,CASTRGRVRGEGTGELFF
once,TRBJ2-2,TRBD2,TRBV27,TGTGCCAGCACCTGGGGACTACCACTCACCGGGGAGCTGTTTTTT,CASTWGLPLTGELFF
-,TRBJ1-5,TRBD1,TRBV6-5,TGTGCCAGCTCGGACAGGGTTAAGGTTCAGCCCCAGCATTTT,CASSDRVKVQPQHF
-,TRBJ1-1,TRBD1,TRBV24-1,TGTGCCACCAGTGATTCTAGACAGGGAAACACTGAAGCTTTCTTT,CATSDSRQGNTEAFF
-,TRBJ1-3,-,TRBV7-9,TGTGCCAGCAGCTTAAGGGACTTTGGAAACACCATATATTTT,CASSLRDFGNTIYF
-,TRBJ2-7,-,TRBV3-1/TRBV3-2,TGTGCCAGCAGCCAGACGGGAGCGAGCATCTACGAGCAGTACTTC,CASSQTGASIYEQYF
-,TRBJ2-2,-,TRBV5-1,TGCGCCAGCAGCCCCGGGTCTCTGGTATATTCCGGGGAGCTGTTTTTT,CASSPGSLVYSGELFF
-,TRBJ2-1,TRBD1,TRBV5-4,TGTGCCAGCAGCACCGGGACAGGGGGATTCTACAATGAGCAGTTCTTC,CASSTGTGGFYNEQFF
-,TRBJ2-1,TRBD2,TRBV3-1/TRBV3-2,TGTGCCAGCACCACAGGTGGATTTAGGATGAGGACTAGCGGGAGGGTGGTCTTC,CASTTGGFRMRTSGRVVF
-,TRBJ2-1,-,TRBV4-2,TGTGCCAGCAGCCAAGCGTTAAACAATGAGCAGTTCTTC,CASSQALNNEQFF
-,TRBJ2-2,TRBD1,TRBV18,TGTGCCAGCTCACCGGGGACAGGGGACACCGGGGAGCTGTTTTTT,CASSPGTGDTGELFF
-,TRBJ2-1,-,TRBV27,TGTGCCAGCAGTTATACTAGAGAAGGTATTGAGCAGTTCTTC,CASSYTREGIEQFF
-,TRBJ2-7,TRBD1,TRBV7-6,TGTGCCAGCAGCTTAGAAGACAGGGGGTACGAGCAGTACTTC,CASSLEDRGYEQYF
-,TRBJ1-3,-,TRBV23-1,TGCGCCAGCAATACACAAACTGGAAACACCATATATTTT,CASNTQTGNTIYF
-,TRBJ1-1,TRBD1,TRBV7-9,TGTGCCAGCAGCCCCAACAGGGGCCCCACTGAAGCTTTCTTT,CASSPNRGPTEAFF
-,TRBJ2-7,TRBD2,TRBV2,TGTGCCAGCAGGGAAAGAGGACTAGCGGGAACCAACGAGCAGTACTTC,CASRERGLAGTNEQYF
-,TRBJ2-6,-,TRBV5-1,TGCGCCAGCAGCTTGGTAGGACAAATCTCTGGGGCCAACGTCCTGACTTTC,CASSLVGQISGANVLTF
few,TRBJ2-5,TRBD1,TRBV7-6,TGTGCCAGCAGCTTAGTGGGACAGAGGGAAGAGACCCAGTACTTC,CASSLVGQREETQYF
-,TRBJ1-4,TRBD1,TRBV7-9,TGTGCCAGCAGCTCTGACAGGGTTGTAGAAAAACTGTTTTTT,CASSSDRVVEKLFF
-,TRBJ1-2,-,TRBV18,TGTGCCAGCTCACCACCAGGGGATCCCTATGGCTACACCTTC,CASSPPGDPYGYTF
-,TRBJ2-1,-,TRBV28,TGTGCCAGCGACAGAGATAACAATGAGCAGTTCTTC,CASDRDNNEQFF
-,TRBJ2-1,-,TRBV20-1,TGCAGTGCTAGTTGGCAGGGGCTCGAGCAGTTCTTC,CSASWQGLEQFF
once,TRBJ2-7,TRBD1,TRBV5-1,TGCGCCAGCAGCTTGGGGGATGGACAGGCCTACGAGCAGTACTTC,CASSLGDGQAYEQYF
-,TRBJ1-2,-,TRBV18,TGTGCCAGCTCACCACCATCGGGAAGGGCCTACACCTTC,CASSPPSGRAYTF
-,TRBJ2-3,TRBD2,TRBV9,TGTGCCAGCAGCATCCTTAGCGGGACAGATACGCAGTATTTT,CASSILSGTDTQYF
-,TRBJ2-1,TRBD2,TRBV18,TGTGCCAGCTCACCATTTAGCGGGAGTACGAATGAGCAGTTCTTC,CASSPFSGSTNEQFF
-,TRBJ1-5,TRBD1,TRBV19,TGTGCCAGTAGTATGTTAGGGGACAGGGGAGGTTGGGGACAGCCCCAGCATTTT,CASSMLGDRGGWGQPQHF
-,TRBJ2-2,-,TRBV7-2,TGTGCCAGCAGCTTAACAGGGACCGGGGAGCTGTTTTTT,CASSLTGTGELFF
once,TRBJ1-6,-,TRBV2,TGTGCCAGCACGCGGGGTAATTCACCCCTCCACTTT,CASTRGNSPLHF
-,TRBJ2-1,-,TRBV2,TGTGCCAGCAGTACAGGGTTGGCCTACAATGAGCAGTTCTTC,CASSTGLAYNEQFF
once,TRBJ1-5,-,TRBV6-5,TGTGCCAGCAGTTACTCGGGCAGTGTGGAGCCCCAGCATTTT,CASSYSGSVEPQHF
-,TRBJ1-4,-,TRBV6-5,TGTGCCAGCAGTTACTCAATTACAGTTAATGAAAAACTGTTTTTT,CASSYSITVNEKLFF
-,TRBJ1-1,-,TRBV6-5,TGTGCCAGCAGTCAGAGGGACAACATGAACACTGAAGCTTTCTTT,CASSQRDNMNTEAFF
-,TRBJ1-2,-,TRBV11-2,TGTGCCAGCAGCTTCAACTCTAACTATGGCTACACCTTC,CASSFNSNYGYTF
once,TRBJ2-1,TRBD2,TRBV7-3,TGTGCCAGCAGCTTAAGTAGCGGGAGGGATGAGCAGTTCTTC,CASSLSSGRDEQFF
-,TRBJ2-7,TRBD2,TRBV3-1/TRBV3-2,TGTGCCAGCAGCCAGATTGCAGCGGGGACTTACGAGCAGTACTTC,CASSQIAAGTYEQYF
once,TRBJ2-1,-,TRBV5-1,TGCGCCAGCAAAGAGGGGGGGCGGTACAATGAGCAGTTCTTC,CASKEGGRYNEQFF
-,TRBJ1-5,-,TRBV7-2,TGTGCCAGCAGCTTAGCTCATGACAGGATTAGCAATCAGCCCCAGCATTTT,CASSLAHDRISNQPQHF
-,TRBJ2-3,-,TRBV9,TGTGCCAGCAGCGATTCTAGCACAGATACGCAGTATTTT,CASSDSSTDTQYF
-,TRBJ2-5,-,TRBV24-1,TGTGCCACCAGTCGCCCGATCTCAAACACGCGGGAGACCCAGTACTTC,CATSRPISNTRETQYF
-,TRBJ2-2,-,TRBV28,TGTGCCAGCAGTATGGCGGGGACGCAGAACACCGGGGAGCTGTTTTTT,CASSMAGTQNTGELFF
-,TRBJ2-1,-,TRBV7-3,TGTGCCAGCAGCTTACCCATTGCCGGTGTCGGACGGGGGAGCTCCTACAATGAGCAGTTCTTC,CASSLPIAGVGRGSSYNEQFF
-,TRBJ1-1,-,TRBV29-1,TGCAGCGTTTCCGAAGGCGGCACTGAAGCTTTCTTT,CSVSEGGTEAFF
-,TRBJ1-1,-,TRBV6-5,TGTGCCAGCAGAGATCGACAGAACACTGAAGCTTTCTTT,CASRDRQNTEAFF